The 20 T cell receptor beta chains in this list originate from one sample, sequenced in a study of blood T cells in healthy people across ages. A second PCR of 7 to 11 cycles used a sample-barcoded 5' primer and a J-beta primer mix. In TCRdb, the 5' RACE reads were re-called with MiXCR into one record per CDR3 protein. The table shows 580,000 or so distinct CDR3 sequences, with roughly 48% occurring only once. Sequencing was done on a sample of blood. The origin of the receptors is a man at least 80 years old in good health.

The rearrangement joins TRBV20-1 to TRBJ1-1; D is undetermined. CDR1 DFQATT and CDR2 SNEGSKA come from the germline V gene (reference sequence). CDR3 size: 15 residues. Between the trimmed V and J ends, which lost 1 base and 0 bases, there was a span of 12 bases. CDR3 loop: CSARGLDKVNTEAFF. CDR3 nucleotide sequence: TGCAGTGCTAGAGGACTCGACAAGGTGAACACTGAAGCTTTCTTT.

The sample holds many counts of this clonotype. The chain has TRBV6-5 and TRBJ1-2, with D perhaps TRBD1 (5 bases). V lost 6 bases, J lost 5 bases, and 13 bases lay in between. CDR3 size: 13 residues. Germline assignment: CDR1 MNHEY and CDR2 SVGAGI. In nucleotides, the CDR3 is TGTGCCAGCAGACTGCAGGAGGGGTATGGCTACACCTTC. Encoded protein: CASRLQEGYGYTF.

This clonotype was seen only a few times. V usage is TRBV7-2 and J usage is TRBJ1-1; possible D gene TRBD1, 5 bases. This CDR3 is 14 amino acids long. V lost 3 bases and J lost 3, with 11 bases in between. Germline V lookup: CDR1 SGHTA, CDR2 FQGNSA. The CDR3 coding sequence is TGTGCCAGCAGCTTGGGGGGGAGTTACACTGAAGCTTTCTTT. Its translation is CASSLGGSYTEAFF. Combining the CDR3 with reference TRBV7-2 and TRBJ1-1 gives the whole variable domain GAGVSQSPSNKVTEKGKDVELRCDPISGHTALYWYRQSLGQGLEFLIYFQGNSAPDKSGLPSDRFSAERTGGSVSTLTIQRTQQEDSAVYLCASSLGGSYTEAFFGQGTRLTVV.

The chain links TRBV10-3 to TRBJ1-5; TRBD1 matches 9 bases. There are 14 residues in the CDR3. Germline-derived CDR1 and CDR2 are ENHRY and SYGVKD. The trim removed 5 bases at V and 7 bases at J, leaving 6 bases unmatched. This chain's CDR3 is CAISKQGAVQPQHF. CDR3 DNA: TGTGCCATCAGTAAACAGGGGGCGGTCCAGCCCCAGCATTTT.

To note about this clonotype: The junction does not match germline at one end; this may be a read error. This chain's CDR3 is CASSLGVSSCEQYF. The CDR3, as DNA: TGTGCCAGCAGCTTAGGGGTAAGCTCCTGCGAGCAGTACTTC. The V gene is TRBV7-2, the J gene TRBJ2-7, with unresolved D. Germline CDR1 and CDR2: SGHTA and FQGNSA. The CDR3 consists of 14 residues.

At least ten counts were recorded for this clonotype. V usage is TRBV6-6 and J usage is TRBJ2-1; 14 bases align to TRBD2. Germline V CDR1 and CDR2: MNHNY, SVGAGI (reference sequence). Unmatched junction bases numbered 0, after V lost 2 bases and J lost 6 bases. The CDR3 spans 15 residues. The CDR3 bases are TGTGCCAGCAGTTACGGGACTAGCGGGAGCAATGAGCAGTTCTTC. The encoded protein is CASSYGTSGSNEQFF.

About this clonotype: At one boundary the junction diverges from the germline segment, which might be a read error. CDR3: CAGSHPLTRDREQPQHF. The CDR3, as DNA: TGTGCCGGCAGTCACCCGCTAACCCGGGACAGGGAACAGCCCCAGCATTTT. The chain is built from TRBV6-6 and TRBJ1-5; TRBD1 aligns across 9 bases. There are 17 residues in the CDR3. Germline-derived CDR1 and CDR2 are MNHNY and SVGAGI (reference sequence).

The chain links TRBV7-8 to TRBJ2-1; the D gene is possibly TRBD2 (6 bases). Per germline, CDR1 SGHVS and CDR2 FQNEAQ. Trimming took off 1 base at V and 2 bases at J, with 15 bases between the two ends. CDR3 length: 17 amino acids. The CDR3 DNA reads as TGTGCCAGCAGCTTAGTCCGGCTAGCGAGAACCTACAATGAGCAGTTCTTC. This sequence encodes CASSLVRLARTYNEQFF.

The J gene is TRBJ2-3, the V gene TRBV7-2; 7 bases line up with TRBD2. Germline V gene lookup returns CDR1 SGHTA and CDR2 FQGNSA. CDR3 size: 16 residues. After removal of 2 bases from V and 1 base from J, the junction contained 6 bases not matched to a gene. CDR3 sequence: CASSLSVAGGTDTQYF. The CDR3 coding sequence is TGTGCCAGCAGCTTATCGGTTGCGGGAGGCACAGATACGCAGTATTTT.

J is TRBJ1-2 and V is TRBV29-1; tentatively, D is TRBD1 (6 bases). The V and J ends lost 5 bases and 6 bases respectively, with 19 bases between them. The germline CDR1 and CDR2 sequences are SQVTM and ANQGSEA. This CDR3 region has 14 residues. This chain's CDR3 is CSVPRGARVNGYTF. Here the CDR3 DNA reads TGCAGCGTTCCTCGGGGGGCGAGGGTTAATGGCTACACCTTC.

J is TRBJ1-5 and V is TRBV4-1; D gene unclear. Trimming removed 4 bases at V and 0 bases at J, with 16 bases between. The CDR3 loop spans 17 amino acids. Germline CDR1 and CDR2: MGHRA and YSYEKL. CDR3 loop: CASSPYAGDHSNQPQHF. DNA of the CDR3: TGCGCCAGCAGCCCTTATGCCGGGGATCATAGCAATCAGCCCCAGCATTTT.

This chain joins TRBV7-8 and TRBJ2-7, with 15 bases identical to TRBD2. The CDR3 totals 18 residues. CDR1 is SGHVS, CDR2 FQNEAQ, per germline. The V and J ends lost 5 bases and 4 bases, in that order; junction bases with no gene match: 12. The CDR3 region has the DNA TGTGCCAGCAGCACACGGACTAGCGGGAGGGGCTCTGTTTACGAGCAGTACTTC. It encodes CASSTRTSGRGSVYEQYF.

The chain is built from TRBV3-1 and TRBJ2-7; TRBD1 agrees at 10 bases. CDR1 and CDR2 from the germline V gene are LGHDT and YNNKEL (reference sequence). Trimming cost V 0 bases and J 6 bases; bases outside gene matches: 8. CDR3 length equals 16 residues. For the CDR3, the DNA is TGTGCCAGCAGCCAAGATGTCGGGACAGGGGACGGCGAGCAGTACTTC. Protein sequence: CASSQDVGTGDGEQYF.

The chain combines TRBV15 with TRBJ2-7; D may be TRBD1 or TRBD2 (6 bases each). The DNA end is a closer match to TRBJ2-4, so the J assignment may be wrong. The germline V gene has CDR1 LNHNV and CDR2 YYDKDF (reference sequence). The length of the CDR3 is 15 residues. The chain's CDR3 is CATSREGVSKNIQYF. In DNA, the CDR3 is TGTGCCACCAGCAGGGAGGGGGTGTCCAAAAACATTCAGTACTTC.

This clonotype was counted at least ten times. This chain links TRBV6-5 with TRBJ2-1, with D unclear. Germline-derived CDR1 and CDR2 are MNHEY and SVGAGI. CDR3 length: 11 residues. V lost 4 bases, J lost 7 bases, and 5 bases lay in between. CDR3 residues: CASSLRNEQFF. The CDR3 DNA reads TGTGCCAGCAGTTTACGGAATGAGCAGTTCTTC.

V usage is TRBV20-1 and J usage is TRBJ1-4; D unclear. Trimming removed 5 bases from V and 7 bases from J, with 14 bases in between. The V gene's germline CDR1 is DFQATT and CDR2 SNEGSKA (reference sequence). The CDR3 length is 13 residues. The CDR3 DNA sequence: TGCAGTGCTCCACAATATTCTCGTGAAAAACTGTTTTTT. Its translation is CSAPQYSREKLFF.

The chain carries TRBV21-1 and TRBJ2-3; TRBD2, the table's D call, was not compared with the DNA. TRBV21-1 constitutes a pseudogene. The CDR3 extends over 17 amino acids. This CDR3 reads CASSTLHSGRGTDTQYF. CDR3 sequence (DNA): TGTGCCAGCAGCACACTACATAGCGGGAGAGGCACAGATACGCAGTATTTT.

The sample holds many counts of this clonotype. This sequence joins TRBV6-5 and TRBJ2-7, with 10 nucleotides matching TRBD2. The CDR3 has 20 amino acids. Germline V gene sequence: CDR1 MNHEY, CDR2 SVGAGI. V was pared by 0 bases and J by 4 bases, with 18 bases of the junction left unmatched. CDR3 DNA sequence: TGTGCCAGCAGTTACTCGAATCCCGAACTTAGCGGGAGGTTGGGTTACGAGCAGTACTTC. Translated: CASSYSNPELSGRLGYEQYF.

This chain links TRBV10-3 with TRBJ2-3; 8 bases agree with TRBD2. The germline CDR1 and CDR2 sequences are ENHRY and SYGVKD. The CDR3 contains 14 residues. Trimming at V came to 7 bases and at J to 5 bases, leaving 8 bases not matched to a gene. This chain's CDR3 is CAITPAGGGDTQYF. For the CDR3, the DNA is TGTGCCATCACTCCTGCCGGGGGGGGAGATACGCAGTATTTT.

This clonotype showed up many times. The chain has TRBV24-1 and TRBJ2-1; 10 nucleotides match TRBD2. CDR1 and CDR2 from the germline V gene are KGHDR and SFDVKD. The trim removed 4 bases at V and 5 bases at J, leaving 4 bases unmatched. The length of the CDR3 is 15 residues. DNA of the CDR3: TGTGCCACCAGTGAGGCGGGACTAGCGAACAATGAGCAGTTCTTC. Encoded protein: CATSEAGLANNEQFF.